This TCR beta chain comes out of a study of T cells of healthy individuals. This clonotype was counted ten times or more. Trimming took 10 bases from V and 5 from J, leaving 20 bases between them. The CDR3 length is 14 residues. Germline-derived CDR1 and CDR2 are SGDLS and YYNGEE. TCRdb ran MiXCR on the 5' RACE reads and lists one entry per CDR3 protein. Counted here are about 57,000 distinct CDR3 sequences, about 16% occurring once; the ten biggest clones make up around 4.7%. The chain joins TRBV9 to TRBJ2-3, with D perhaps TRBD2 (6 bases). This clonotype was obtained from a human donor in good health. The CDR3 here is CARRTGRKVDTQYF. CDR3 DNA: TGTGCCCGCCGGACGGGGAGGAAGGTAGATACGCAGTATTTT.